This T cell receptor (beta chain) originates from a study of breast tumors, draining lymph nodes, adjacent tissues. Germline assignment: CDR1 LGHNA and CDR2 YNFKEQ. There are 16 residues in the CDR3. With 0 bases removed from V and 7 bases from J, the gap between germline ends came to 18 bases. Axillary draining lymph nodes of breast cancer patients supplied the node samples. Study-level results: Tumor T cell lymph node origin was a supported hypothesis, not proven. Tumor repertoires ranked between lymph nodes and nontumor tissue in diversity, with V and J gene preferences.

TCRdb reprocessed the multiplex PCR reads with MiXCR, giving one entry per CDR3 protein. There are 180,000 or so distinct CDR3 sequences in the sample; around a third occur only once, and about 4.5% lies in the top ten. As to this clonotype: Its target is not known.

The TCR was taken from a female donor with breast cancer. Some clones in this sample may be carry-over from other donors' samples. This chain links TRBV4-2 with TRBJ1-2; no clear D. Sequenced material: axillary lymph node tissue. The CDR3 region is CASSQDGTGFLSGYTF. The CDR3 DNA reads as TGTGCCAGCAGCCAAGATGGTACCGGGTTCCTTTCTGGCTACACCTTC.